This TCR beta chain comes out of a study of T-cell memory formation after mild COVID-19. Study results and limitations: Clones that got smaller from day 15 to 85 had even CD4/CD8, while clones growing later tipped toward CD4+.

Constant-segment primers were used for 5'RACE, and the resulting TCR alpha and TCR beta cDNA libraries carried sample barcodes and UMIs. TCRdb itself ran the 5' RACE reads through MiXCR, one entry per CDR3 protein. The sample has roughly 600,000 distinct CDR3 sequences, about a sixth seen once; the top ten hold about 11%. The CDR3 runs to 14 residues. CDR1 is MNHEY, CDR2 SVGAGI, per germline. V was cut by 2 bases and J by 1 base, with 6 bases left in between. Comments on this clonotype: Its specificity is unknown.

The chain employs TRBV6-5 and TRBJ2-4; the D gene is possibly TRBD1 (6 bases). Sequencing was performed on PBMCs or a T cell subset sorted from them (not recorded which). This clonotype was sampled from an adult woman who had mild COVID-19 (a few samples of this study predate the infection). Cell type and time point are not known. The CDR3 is CASSYQGAKNIQYF. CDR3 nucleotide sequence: TGTGCCAGCAGTTACCAGGGGGCCAAAAACATTCAGTACTTC.